The T cell receptor (beta chain) described here comes from a study of regulatory dendritic cells for organ transplantation. Overall study findings and caveats: The most alloreactive TCR clonotypes were found in resting memory CD8+ cells. Memory CD8+ clonal expansion seemed more limited with regulatory than mature dendritic cells. Memory T cells were less diverse than naive, with memory CD8+ most oligoclonal.

Trimming pared 1 base from V and 4 bases from J, leaving 2 bases between. Germline V gives CDR1 SGDLS, CDR2 YYNGEE. This CDR3 has 12 residues. Here immunoSEQ multiplex PCR was the method, and the copy in TCRdb shows in-frame clones only, minus some. The profile shows about 38,000 clones, around nine tenths of them singletons. FACS sorted CD4+ or CD8+ T cells into CD45RA+ naive and CD45RO+ memory. A remark on this clone: Its matching antigen is unknown.

The source material was naive CD8+ T cells from blood. Subset defined: CD45RA+ naive T cells. The receptor comes from a human donor in good health. The chain links TRBV9 to TRBJ2-2, with no clear D. The CDR3: CASSVTTGELFF. DNA of the CDR3: TGTGCCAGCAGCGTAACCACCGGGGAGCTGTTTTTT. Full variable domain (remainder filled in from reference TRBV9 and TRBJ2-2): DSGVTQTPKHLITATGQRVTLRCSPRSGDLSVYWYQQSLDQGLQFLIQYYNGEERAKGNILERFSAQQFPDLHSELNLSSLELGDSALYFCASSVTTGELFFGEGSRLTVL.